This T cell receptor beta chain came from a study of CD8 T cells in ankylosing spondylitis. Whole-study findings and limits: Relatively scarce in peripheral blood, disease-linked clones were CD8+.

As for this clonotype: Its antigen is currently unknown.

Germline V gene data show CDR1 as DFQATT and CDR2 as SNEGSKA (reference sequence). The length of the CDR3 is 13 residues. Deletions cut 7 bases from V and 1 base from J, with 12 bases between. Construction of TCR beta libraries was performed using quantitative 5'-RACE with molecular barcodes. TCRdb recomputed calls from the 5' RACE reads with MiXCR, one row per CDR3 protein. Here the sample spans around 28,000 distinct CDR3 sequences, 30% being singletons. Sequencing was done on a sample of synovial fluid, either unsorted or a sorted T cell fraction (not recorded which). The sequence was obtained from a male donor with ankylosing spondylitis. This chain joins TRBV20-1 and TRBJ2-3; TRBD2 might be the D (5 bases). The CDR3 bases are TGCAGTGGAACAGCGGAACGCACAGATACGCAGTATTTT. Amino acids: CSGTAERTDTQYF.